The T cell receptor beta chain under discussion was sequenced for a study of HIV-infected children after antiretroviral therapy interruption. Germline V gene data show CDR1 as MNHEY and CDR2 as SVGEGT. The CDR3 consists of 12 residues. The V end lost 0 bases, the J end lost 3 bases, and 2 bases lay between the germline ends. This sample's treatment: PENTA 11 planned treatment interruption arm or continuous ART arm. RNA-based 3' RACE libraries used unique molecular identifiers. TCRdb re-derived calls from the 3' RACE reads in MiXCR, one entry per CDR3 protein. Here the sample spans 70,000 to 90,000 distinct CDR3 sequences, about 7.2% being singletons. Ten or more counts support this clonotype.

The gene calls are TRBV6-2 or TRBV6-3 and TRBJ1-1; D unresolved. The sequencing here drew on CD45RA+ CD4+ T cells from PBMCs, pooled from several time points, taken from a donor given antiretroviral therapy, either interrupted or continuous. This sample's subset: naive CD4+ CD45RA+ CD45RO- T cells. The sequence derives from a pool of human donors with HIV. The DNA of the CDR3 is TGTGCCAGCAGTTACTCCTACACTGAAGCTTTCTTT. Protein sequence: CASSYSYTEAFF.